Listed below are T cell receptor beta chains from one sample, sequenced in a study of T cell responses to AZD1222 COVID-19 vaccine. Produced via immunoSEQ multiplex PCR; TCRdb's table is partial and in-frame only. The sample holds around 120,000 clones, around 86% seen once. The source material was peripheral blood, sampled on day 0 of AZD1222 vaccination. All receptors derive from an adult in good health. CDR3s include the opening cysteine and the closing phenylalanine or tryptophan. Each record gives: V gene, clone size, J gene, D gene, CDR3 protein, CDR3 DNA. The D gene is left open where the match is weak. Clone size is given for some rows only: seen once, a few or many times, or a class if the clone is expanded.

V: TRBV4-1; size: .; J: TRBJ1-1; D: .; CDR3: CASSQQLNTEAFF; DNA: TGCGCCAGCAGCCAACAGCTAAACACTGAAGCTTTCTTT
V: TRBV6-1; size: .; J: TRBJ1-2; D: .; CDR3: CASSERRQGVRGYTF; DNA: TGTGCCAGCAGTGAAAGGAGGCAGGGCGTGCGTGGCTACACCTTC
V: TRBV4-2; size: .; J: TRBJ1-2; D: .; CDR3: CASSLVGEGAAYTF; DNA: TGTGCCAGCAGCCTCGTTGGGGAGGGTGCGGCCTACACCTTC
V: TRBV4-2; size: .; J: TRBJ2-3; D: .; CDR3: CASSQDWEGGSTDTQYF; DNA: TGTGCCAGCAGCCAAGATTGGGAGGGGGGTAGCACAGATACGCAGTATTTT
V: TRBV4-3; size: .; J: TRBJ1-1; D: TRBD1; CDR3: CASSQERQGRFYMTTEAFF; DNA: TGCGCCAGCAGCCAAGAAAGACAGGGTCGGTTCTATATGACCACTGAAGCTTTCTTT
V: TRBV2; size: .; J: TRBJ1-3; D: .; CDR3: CASSADPAGRHSGNTIYF; DNA: TGTGCCAGCAGCGCCGACCCCGCAGGGCGGCACTCTGGAAACACCATATATTTT
V: TRBV19; size: .; J: TRBJ1-5; D: .; CDR3: CASTQGRVGNQPQHF; DNA: TGTGCCAGTACCCAGGGAAGGGTCGGCAATCAGCCCCAGCATTTT
V: TRBV11-2; size: .; J: TRBJ2-7; D: .; CDR3: CASSLETYEQYF; DNA: TGTGCCAGCAGCTTAGAGACCTACGAGCAGTACTTC
V: TRBV21-1; size: .; J: TRBJ2-5; D: .; CDR3: CASSKGKGDMVPPWETQYF; DNA: TGTGCCAGCAGCAAAGGAAAAGGGGACATGGTCCCCCCCTGGGAGACCCAGTACTTC
V: TRBV6-1; size: .; J: TRBJ1-2; D: .; CDR3: CASSDRRYGYTF; DNA: TGTGCCAGCAGTGACAGGAGGTATGGCTACACCTTC
V: TRBV29-1; size: few; J: TRBJ1-1; D: .; CDR3: CSVRRGPTEAFF; DNA: TGCAGCGTCCGACGGGGGCCCACTGAAGCTTTCTTT
V: TRBV7-8; size: .; J: TRBJ1-5; D: TRBD1; CDR3: CASSLATGFGNQPQHF; DNA: TGTGCCAGCAGCTTAGCGACAGGGTTCGGCAATCAGCCCCAGCATTTT